The sequence of this TCR beta chain was determined in a study of CD8+CD57+ T cells in acquired aplastic anemia. Findings of the study overall: Almost 30 CD8+ CDR3 sequences occurred in both the patients and the controls.

The study profiled TCR beta VDJ and CDR3 using genomic DNA as template. TCRdb analysed the reads with MiXCR anew, one entry per CDR3 protein. The data hold under 200,000 distinct CDR3 sequences, with 55% to 70% observed a single time. Concerning this clonotype: What it binds is unknown.

V lost 1 base and J lost 4, with 7 bases in between. Germline V CDR1 and CDR2: SGHAT, FQNNGV. The CDR3 is 13 residues long. V gene TRBV11-2 combines with J gene TRBJ1-2, with unresolved D. The receptor was derived from a human donor with severe aplastic anemia or a healthy control (not recorded which). What was sequenced was sorted CD4+, CD8+, or CD8+CD57+ T cells (not recorded which) from PBMCs. The CDR3 DNA sequence: TGTGCCAGCAGCTTAGGCGGACTCTATGGCTACACCTTC. Encoded protein: CASSLGGLYGYTF.